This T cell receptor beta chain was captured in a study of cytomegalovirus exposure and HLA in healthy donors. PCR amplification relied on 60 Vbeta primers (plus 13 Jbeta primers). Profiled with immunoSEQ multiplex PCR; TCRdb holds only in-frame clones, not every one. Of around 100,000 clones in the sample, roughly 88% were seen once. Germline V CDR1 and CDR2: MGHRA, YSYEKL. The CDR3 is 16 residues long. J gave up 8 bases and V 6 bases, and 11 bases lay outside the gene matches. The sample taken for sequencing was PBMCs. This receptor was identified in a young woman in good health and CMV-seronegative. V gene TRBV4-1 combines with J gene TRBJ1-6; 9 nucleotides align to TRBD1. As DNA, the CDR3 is TGCGCCAGCAGTTACCGTCTGGGACAGGGTGATTCACCCCTCCACTTT. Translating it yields CASSYRLGQGDSPLHF.